These 10 T cell receptor beta chains share one sample of origin, sequenced in a study of response to subunit inactivated influenza vaccine. TCRdb redid the calling of the RT-PCR reads with MiXCR, one entry per CDR3 protein. The sample shows approximately 700,000 distinct CDR3 sequences, about 15% of them seen only once. The sequenced sample was PBMCs from blood, obtained roughly 2 weeks before vaccination. Receptors originate from a man aged 50-60 years who received an inactivated influenza vaccine.

The chain links TRBV18 to TRBJ2-3; TRBD1 agrees at 11 bases. In germline, CDR1 is KGHSH, CDR2 LQKENI. The CDR3 extends over 15 amino acids. The ends lost 5 bases at V and 4 bases at J; junction bases unmatched: 5. CDR3 nucleotide sequence: TGTGCCAGCTCATCGAGGACAGGGGGCGCAGATACGCAGTATTTT. Its protein product is CASSSRTGGADTQYF.

This clonotype was seen a few times. The chain recombines TRBV4-2 with TRBJ1-1, with 7 bases lining up with TRBD1. The CDR3 is 17 residues long. V lost 3 bases, J lost 3 bases, and 13 bases stayed unmatched. Looked up from germline, CDR1 is LGHNA and CDR2 is YNFKEQ. For the CDR3, the DNA is TGTGCCAGCAGCCAGCCGACAGGGAAGTTGCCGGACACTGAAGCTTTCTTT. It specifies CASSQPTGKLPDTEAFF.

This clonotype showed up many times. DNA of the CDR3: TGTGCCAGCAGCTTAAAAGTTAATCAGCCCCAGCATTTT. As protein: CASSLKVNQPQHF. The chain is built from TRBV7-2 and TRBJ1-5; no clear D gene. This CDR3 region has 13 residues. Germline V gives CDR1 SGHTA, CDR2 FQGNSA. V lost 2 bases and J 4 bases, leaving 6 bases between the germline ends.

The chain has TRBV4-3 and TRBJ2-5, with a weak D call TRBD2 (6 bases). The CDR3 runs 15 residues. Per the germline V gene, CDR1 is LGHNA and CDR2 is YSLEER. V lost 4 bases, J lost 7 bases, and 19 bases lay in between. The CDR3 coding sequence is TGCGCCAGCAGCCCAACGGCGGGATTCTCTCCGACCCAGTACTTC. Its protein product is CASSPTAGFSPTQYF.

The table lists this clonotype with a few counts. The chain carries TRBV20-1 and TRBJ2-7; D is possibly TRBD2 (6 bases). This CDR3 comprises 13 residues. Trimming took 6 bases from V and 1 from J, leaving 13 bases between them. Per the germline V gene, CDR1 is DFQATT and CDR2 is SNEGSKA (reference sequence). Here the CDR3 reads CSAEGRGSYEQYF. The CDR3 DNA is TGCAGTGCCGAGGGGCGGGGATCCTACGAGCAGTACTTC.

The chain employs TRBV6-1 and TRBJ2-7; no firm D call. This CDR3 contains 14 residues. Germline-derived CDR1 and CDR2 are MNHNS and SASEGT. Trimming removed 6 bases from V and 2 bases from J, with 14 bases in between. CDR3 protein: CASSPGPGPYEQYF. The DNA of the CDR3 is TGTGCCAGCAGCCCAGGACCCGGGCCCTACGAGCAGTACTTC.

V gene TRBV12-3 or TRBV12-4 combines with J gene TRBJ2-5; the D gene could be TRBD1 or TRBD2 (5 bases each). V gave up 2 bases and J gave up 7 bases, with 11 bases separating them. The length of the CDR3 is 13 residues. DNA of the CDR3: TGTGCCAGCAGTTTAAGAGGGGATGGGACCCAGTACTTC. Translating it yields CASSLRGDGTQYF.

This clonotype has a count of ten or more. The chain has TRBV29-1 and TRBJ2-3, with 9 bases that match TRBD2. The germline V gene encodes CDR1 SQVTM and CDR2 ANQGSEA. The trim removed 4 bases at V and 5 bases at J, leaving 7 bases unmatched. The CDR3 has 14 residues. CDR3 sequence reads: CSVAVAGVQDTQYF. The CDR3 DNA reads as TGCAGCGTTGCGGTAGCGGGAGTACAAGATACGCAGTATTTT.

The rearrangement joins TRBV6-5 to TRBJ2-1, with D possibly being TRBD2 (6 bases). The germline V gene encodes CDR1 MNHEY and CDR2 SVGAGI. The CDR3 extends over 11 amino acids. Trimming stripped 11 bases from V and 12 bases from J, with 17 bases between. The CDR3 coding sequence is TGTGCCTTCGGGCGGGATCCGTTGCAGTTCTTC. Amino acid sequence: CAFGRDPLQFF.

This clonotype was counted only a few times. This chain connects TRBV6-6 to TRBJ1-6, with D possibly being TRBD1 (5 bases). The CDR3 is 13 residues long. Germline V gene data show CDR1 as MNHNY and CDR2 as SVGAGI (reference sequence). With 2 bases removed from V and 13 bases from J, the gap between germline ends came to 12 bases. The CDR3 region is CASSYGGGFPLHF. As DNA, the CDR3 is TGTGCCAGCAGTTACGGCGGGGGGTTTCCCCTCCACTTT.